The subject of this entry is one T cell receptor (beta chain). Its cognate antigen has yet to be identified. Per-base qualities were not stored, and no clone one base away is much larger. Here V drops 6 bases and J drops 9 bases, and the junction holds 7 bases not matched to any gene. As encoded in the germline V gene, CDR1 is KGHSH while CDR2 is LQKENI. The CDR3 contains 13 residues, cysteine and phenylalanine counted. Here the CDR3 DNA is all that survives: 39 bases in frame from base 1. The sample is drawn from a study of shared clonotypes between healthy human individuals (TCRdb year 2020). Background for the entire study: The cohort comprised two women and three men aged 18 to 49 years. The study deeply sequenced blood TCR repertoires of five healthy adults to estimate repertoire size and the extent of clonotype sharing between individuals. Libraries were prepared and TCR repertoires were sequenced by different laboratories using diverse techniques, in order to increase sequencing depth and limit assay-specific biases. Per donor, leukapheresis produced somewhere between about 0.94 and 9 billion PBMCs. For each donor, CD4 naive and CD4 memory were each given three plates, CD8 naive was given two plates, and CD8 memory was given one plate. Study-wide findings and limitations: Based on pairwise subsampling, the degree of clonotype sharing among donors was expected to be affected by sequencing depth. Incomplete sequencing was indicated by rarefaction of sorted-subset datasets, despite the large sequencing depth. The small number of donors limited the genetic and exposure-history diversity represented. Compared with non-shared clonotypes, clonotypes shared by all four sorted-subset donors had higher generation probabilities. Sampling was restricted to blood, and TCR repertoires in tissue are likely to differ from TCR repertoires in blood. Estimated clonotype richness was generally larger for naive than for memory subsets. When four donors were compared, the shared fraction of clonotypes was about 5% for naive CD4, roughly 3.3% for naive CD8, roughly 2.3% for memory CD4, and roughly 0.43% for memory CD8.

Donors were healthy HIV-negative adults with no recently reported acute infections or vaccinations. Every donor was a Caucasian adult living in Nashville, Tennessee, USA. CD4+ T cells were enriched by magnetic negative selection; naive cells were then positively selected on CD45RA, and the negative fraction formed the memory subset. Blood was obtained by leukapheresis, after which PBMCs were separated by Ficoll-Histopaque density gradient centrifugation and cryopreserved in liquid nitrogen vapor phase. Analytical flow cytometry was used to check the purity and quantity of every magnetically sorted T cell population. Genomic DNA was isolated from every sorted fraction and measured by UV absorbance on a Nanodrop 2000c. TCR CDR3 regions were amplified from genomic DNA by multiplex PCR using the deep immunoSEQ assay. For each cell subset, the extracted genomic DNA was distributed evenly across all wells of several immunoSEQ 96-well plates, and each plate served as one replicate. For sorted subsets, approximately 200 ng of genomic DNA, equivalent to around 29,000 T cell genomes, went into each replicate PCR. Purified libraries were measured with a Qubit 3.0 fluorometer, size-checked on a Bioanalyzer 2100, and measured again with the KAPA Library Quantification kit. Each immunoSEQ 96-well plate was sequenced on its own single-read 150-cycle Illumina NextSeq 550 flow cell. In the authors' own workflow: The immunoSEQ output contained only junctional sequences without quality scores, so filtering could not match that applied to full-length reads. Sequences were annotated with PyIR, a Python wrapper for IgBLAST v1.9, using IMGT germline references to assign V/J genes and CDR3. Reads with weak V/J assignments (E-value above 1e-6), missing CDR3, stop codons, out-of-frame junctions, or ambiguous translated residues were removed. V3J clonotypes were defined by identical inferred V gene, J gene, and CDR3 amino acid sequence. The percentage overlap between two repertoires was calculated by dividing the number of shared unique clonotypes by the size of the smaller repertoire. Three approaches were used to assess repertoire richness: RTK rarefaction, the Chao1 estimator, and Recon v2.1 estimates of unobserved clonotypes. Generation probabilities were computed with OLGA for all TCRbeta clonotypes obtained by the gDNA method from four donors. TCRdb holds this immuneACCESS table with in-frame rearrangements only. Some clones are missing; in checked studies, unresolved V genes explain under half, and the rest has no known cause. V, J and clone size are those of that table, while D and trimming were read from the DNA. Here the sample has some 2,500,000 clones; around 93% occur a single time. The ten largest account for 0.37% of the sample.

This receptor was obtained from a man between 18 and 35 years old in good health. Some clones in this sample may be carry-over from other donors' samples. Rearrangement joined TRBV18 to TRBJ2-5, and TRBD1 matches 10 of the central bases. What was sequenced was naive CD4+ T cells from PBMCs. The cell subset or site tag for this specimen amounts to: CD45RA+ positively selected. The DNA is as follows: TGTGCCAGCTCTCTGACAGGGGGCGAGGCCCAGTACTTC. Its translation reads: CASSLTGGEAQYF.